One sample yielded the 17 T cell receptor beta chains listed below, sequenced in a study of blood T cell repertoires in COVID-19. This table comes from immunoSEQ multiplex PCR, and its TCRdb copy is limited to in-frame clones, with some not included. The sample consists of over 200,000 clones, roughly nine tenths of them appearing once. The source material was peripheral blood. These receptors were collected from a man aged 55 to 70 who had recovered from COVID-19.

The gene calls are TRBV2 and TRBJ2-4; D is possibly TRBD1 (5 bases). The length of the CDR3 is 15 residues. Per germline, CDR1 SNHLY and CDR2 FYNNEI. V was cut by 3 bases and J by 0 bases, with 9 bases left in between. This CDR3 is CASSETDLAKNIQYF. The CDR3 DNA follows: TGTGCCAGCAGTGAGACAGATCTAGCCAAAAACATTCAGTACTTC. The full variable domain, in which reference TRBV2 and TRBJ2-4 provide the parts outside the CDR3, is EPEVTQTPSHQVTQMGQEVILRCVPISNHLYFYWYRQILGQKVEFLVSFYNNEISEKSEIFDDQFSVERPDGSNFTLKIRSTKLEDSAMYFCASSETDLAKNIQYFGAGTRLSVL.

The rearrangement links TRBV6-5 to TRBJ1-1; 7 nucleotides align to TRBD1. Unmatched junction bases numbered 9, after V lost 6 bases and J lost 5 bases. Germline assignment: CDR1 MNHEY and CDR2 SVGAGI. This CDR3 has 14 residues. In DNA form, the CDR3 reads TGTGCCAGCAGACGCGACAGGGTAGAGACTGAAGCTTTCTTT. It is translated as CASRRDRVETEAFF.

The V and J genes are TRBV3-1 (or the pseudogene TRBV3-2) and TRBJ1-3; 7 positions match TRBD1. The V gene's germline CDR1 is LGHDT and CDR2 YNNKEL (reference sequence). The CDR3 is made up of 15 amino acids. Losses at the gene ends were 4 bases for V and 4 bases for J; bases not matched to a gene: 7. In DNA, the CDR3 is TGTGCCAGCAGCCTGGCGCGACAGGGCGGAAACACCATATATTTT. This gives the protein CASSLARQGGNTIYF.

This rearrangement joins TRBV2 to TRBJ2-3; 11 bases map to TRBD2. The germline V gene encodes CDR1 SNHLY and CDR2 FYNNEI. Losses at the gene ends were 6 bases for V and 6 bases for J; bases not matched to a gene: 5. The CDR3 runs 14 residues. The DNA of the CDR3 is TGTGCCAGCAGAGTTAGCGGGGGGGCCGATACGCAGTATTTT. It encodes CASRVSGGADTQYF.

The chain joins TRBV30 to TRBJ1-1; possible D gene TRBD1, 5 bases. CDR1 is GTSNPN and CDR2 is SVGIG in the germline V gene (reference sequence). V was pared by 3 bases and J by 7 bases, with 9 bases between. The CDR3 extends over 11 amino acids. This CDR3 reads CAWRGGVEAFF. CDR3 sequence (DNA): TGTGCCTGGAGGGGAGGGGTTGAAGCTTTCTTT.

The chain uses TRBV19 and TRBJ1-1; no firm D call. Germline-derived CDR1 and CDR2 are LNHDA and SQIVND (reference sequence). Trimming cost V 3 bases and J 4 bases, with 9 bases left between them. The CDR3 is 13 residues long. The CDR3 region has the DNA TGTGCCAGTAGTATGGGAGGGAGCACTGAAGCTTTCTTT. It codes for CASSMGGSTEAFF.

CDR3 sequence reads: CASSPYRGLETQYF. CDR3 DNA sequence: TGTGCCAGCAGCCCCTACAGGGGGCTGGAGACCCAGTACTTC. The V and J genes are TRBV3-1 (or the pseudogene TRBV3-2) and TRBJ2-5; 9 nucleotides match TRBD1. The CDR3 is made up of 14 amino acids. V shed 4 bases and J 5 bases; nucleotides not matched to a gene: 5. Germline V lookup: CDR1 LGHDT, CDR2 YNNKEL (reference sequence).

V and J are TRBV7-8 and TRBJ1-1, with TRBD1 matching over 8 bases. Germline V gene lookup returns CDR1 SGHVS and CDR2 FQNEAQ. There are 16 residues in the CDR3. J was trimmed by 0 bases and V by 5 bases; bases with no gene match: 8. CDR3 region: CASSPQGAGMNTEAFF. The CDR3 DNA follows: TGTGCCAGCAGCCCCCAGGGGGCGGGAATGAACACTGAAGCTTTCTTT. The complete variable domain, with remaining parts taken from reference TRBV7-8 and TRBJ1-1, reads GAGVSQSPRYKVAKRGQDVALRCDPISGHVSLFWYQQALGQGPEFLTYFQNEAQLDKSGLPSDRFFAERPEGSVSTLKIQRTQQEDSAVYLCASSPQGAGMNTEAFFGQGTRLTVV.

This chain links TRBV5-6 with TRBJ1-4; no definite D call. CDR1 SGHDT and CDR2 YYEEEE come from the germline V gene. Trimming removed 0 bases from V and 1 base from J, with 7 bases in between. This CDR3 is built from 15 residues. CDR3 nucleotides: TGTGCCAGCAGCTTGGGGCAGATAACTAATGAAAAACTGTTTTTT. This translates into CASSLGQITNEKLFF.

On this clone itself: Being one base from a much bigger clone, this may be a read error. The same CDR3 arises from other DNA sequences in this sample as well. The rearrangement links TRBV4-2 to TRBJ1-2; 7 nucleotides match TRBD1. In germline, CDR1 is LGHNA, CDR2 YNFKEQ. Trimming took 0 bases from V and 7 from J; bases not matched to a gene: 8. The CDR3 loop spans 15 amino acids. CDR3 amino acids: CASSQDGDDRAGYTF. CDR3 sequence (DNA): TGTGCCAGCAGCCAAGATGGAGACGACAGGGCTGGCTACACCTTC.

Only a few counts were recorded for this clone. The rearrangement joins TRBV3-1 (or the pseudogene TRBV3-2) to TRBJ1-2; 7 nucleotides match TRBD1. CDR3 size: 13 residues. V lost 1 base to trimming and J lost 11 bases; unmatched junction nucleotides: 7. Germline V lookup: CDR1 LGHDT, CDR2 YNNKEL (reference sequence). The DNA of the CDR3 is TGTGCCAGCAGCCAAGTTCAAGGGGGCAAATACACCTTC. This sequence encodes CASSQVQGGKYTF.

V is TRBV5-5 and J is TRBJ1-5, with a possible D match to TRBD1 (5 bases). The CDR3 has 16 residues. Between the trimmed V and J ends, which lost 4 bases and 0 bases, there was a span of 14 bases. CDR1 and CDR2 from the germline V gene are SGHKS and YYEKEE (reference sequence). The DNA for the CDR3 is TGTGCCAGCAGCATGACAGCAGTCCTTAGCAATCAGCCCCAGCATTTT. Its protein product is CASSMTAVLSNQPQHF.

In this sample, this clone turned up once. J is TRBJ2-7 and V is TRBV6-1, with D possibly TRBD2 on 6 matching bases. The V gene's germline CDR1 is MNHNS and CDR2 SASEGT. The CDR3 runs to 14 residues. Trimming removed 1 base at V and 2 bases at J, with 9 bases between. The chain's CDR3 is CASSEGGTAYEQYF. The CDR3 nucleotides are TGTGCCAGCAGTGAAGGCGGGACGGCCTACGAGCAGTACTTC.

CDR3 in amino acids: CASSIDHGGYETTEAFF. CDR3 bases: TGTGCCAGTAGTATAGATCATGGCGGATATGAAACCACTGAAGCTTTCTTT. The chain uses TRBV19 and TRBJ1-1; D is unresolved. CDR3 length: 17 residues. CDR1 and CDR2 (germline): LNHDA, SQIVND (reference sequence). With 0 bases removed from V and 4 bases from J, the gap between germline ends came to 18 bases.

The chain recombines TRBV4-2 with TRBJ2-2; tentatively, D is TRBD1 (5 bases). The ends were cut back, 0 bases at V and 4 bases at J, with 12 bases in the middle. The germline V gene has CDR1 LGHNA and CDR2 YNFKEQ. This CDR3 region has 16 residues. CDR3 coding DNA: TGTGCCAGCAGCCAAGAGCCAGGGTTGGGCACCGGGGAGCTGTTTTTT. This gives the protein CASSQEPGLGTGELFF.

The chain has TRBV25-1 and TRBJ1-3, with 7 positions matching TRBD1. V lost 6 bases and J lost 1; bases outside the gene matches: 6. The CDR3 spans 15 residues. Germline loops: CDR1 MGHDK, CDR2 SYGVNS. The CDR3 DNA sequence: TGTGCCAGCAGATCGACAGGGAGTTCTGGAAACACCATATATTTT. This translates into CASRSTGSSGNTIYF.

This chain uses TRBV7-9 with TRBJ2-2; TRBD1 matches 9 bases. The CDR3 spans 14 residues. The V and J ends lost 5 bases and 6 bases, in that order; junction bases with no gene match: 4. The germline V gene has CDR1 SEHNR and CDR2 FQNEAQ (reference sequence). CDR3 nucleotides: TGTGCCAGCAGCCGACAGGGGGTATCCGGGGAGCTGTTTTTT. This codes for CASSRQGVSGELFF.